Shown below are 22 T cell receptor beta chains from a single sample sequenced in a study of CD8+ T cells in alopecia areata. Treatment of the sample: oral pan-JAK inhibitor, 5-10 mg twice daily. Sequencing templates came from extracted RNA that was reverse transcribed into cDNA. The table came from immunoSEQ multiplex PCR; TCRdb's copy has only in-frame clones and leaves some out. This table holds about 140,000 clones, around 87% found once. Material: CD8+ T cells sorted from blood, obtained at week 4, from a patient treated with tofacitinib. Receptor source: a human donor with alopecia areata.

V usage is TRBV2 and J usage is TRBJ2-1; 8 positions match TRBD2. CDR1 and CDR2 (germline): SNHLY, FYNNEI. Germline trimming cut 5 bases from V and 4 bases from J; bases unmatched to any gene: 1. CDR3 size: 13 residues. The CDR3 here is CASSIAGYNEQFF. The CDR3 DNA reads TGTGCCAGCAGTATAGCGGGGTACAATGAGCAGTTCTTC.

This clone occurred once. The CDR3 sequence: CAWTSVGEAQYF. CDR3 DNA: TGTGCCTGGACCTCTGTGGGTGAGGCCCAGTACTTC. The rearrangement joins TRBV30 to TRBJ2-5; D is ambiguous. In germline, CDR1 is GTSNPN, CDR2 SVGIG (reference sequence). This CDR3 has 12 residues. Trimming removed 4 bases from V and 9 bases from J, with 15 bases in between.

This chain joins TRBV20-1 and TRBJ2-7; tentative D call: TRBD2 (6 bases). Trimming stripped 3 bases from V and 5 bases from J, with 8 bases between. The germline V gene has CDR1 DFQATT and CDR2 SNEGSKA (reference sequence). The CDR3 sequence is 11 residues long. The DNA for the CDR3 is TGCAGTGCTAGTTGGGGGGACGAGCAGTACTTC. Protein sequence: CSASWGDEQYF.

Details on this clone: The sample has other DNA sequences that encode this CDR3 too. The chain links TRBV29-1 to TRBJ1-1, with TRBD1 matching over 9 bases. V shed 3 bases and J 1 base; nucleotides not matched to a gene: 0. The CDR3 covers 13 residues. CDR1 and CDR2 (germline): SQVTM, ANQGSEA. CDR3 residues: CSVEDRGNTEAFF. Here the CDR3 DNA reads TGCAGCGTTGAGGACAGGGGGAACACTGAAGCTTTCTTT.

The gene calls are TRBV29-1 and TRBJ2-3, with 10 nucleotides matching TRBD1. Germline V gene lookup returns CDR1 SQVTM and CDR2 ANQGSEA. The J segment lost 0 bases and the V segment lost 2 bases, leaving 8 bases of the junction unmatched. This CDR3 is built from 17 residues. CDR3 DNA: TGCAGCGTTGAACCCGCCGACAGGGGGCCTAGCACAGATACGCAGTATTTT. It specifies CSVEPADRGPSTDTQYF.

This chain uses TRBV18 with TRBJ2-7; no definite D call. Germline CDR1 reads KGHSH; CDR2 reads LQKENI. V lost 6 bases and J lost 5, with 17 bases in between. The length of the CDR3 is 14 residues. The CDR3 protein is CASSPDGWDDEQYF. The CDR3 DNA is TGTGCCAGCTCTCCGGACGGGTGGGATGACGAGCAGTACTTC.

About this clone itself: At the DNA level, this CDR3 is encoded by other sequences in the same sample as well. CDR3 loop: CASSLEAGELFF. The CDR3 DNA sequence: TGCGCCAGCAGCTTGGAGGCGGGGGAGCTGTTTTTT. The gene calls are TRBV5-1 and TRBJ2-2; D is unclear. The CDR3 length is 12 residues. With 0 bases removed from V and 8 bases from J, the gap between germline ends came to 5 bases. CDR1 is SGHRS, CDR2 YFSETQ, per germline. The full variable domain, rest sourced from reference TRBV5-1 and TRBJ2-2, is KAGVTQTPRYLIKTRGQQVTLSCSPISGHRSVSWYQQTPGQGLQFLFEYFSETQRNKGNFPGRFSGRQFSNSRSEMNVSTLELGDSALYLCASSLEAGELFFGEGSRLTVL.

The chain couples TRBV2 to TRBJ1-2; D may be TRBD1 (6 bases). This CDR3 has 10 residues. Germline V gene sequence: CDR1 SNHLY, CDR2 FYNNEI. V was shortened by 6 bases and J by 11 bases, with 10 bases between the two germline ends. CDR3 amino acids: CASRGQRYTF. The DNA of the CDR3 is TGTGCCAGCAGAGGACAGAGATACACCTTC.

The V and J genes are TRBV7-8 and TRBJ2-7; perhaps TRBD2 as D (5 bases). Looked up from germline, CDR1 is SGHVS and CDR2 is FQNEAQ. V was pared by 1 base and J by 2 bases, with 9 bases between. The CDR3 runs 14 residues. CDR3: CASSLGGMTYEQYF. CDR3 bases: TGTGCCAGCAGCTTAGGAGGGATGACCTACGAGCAGTACTTC.

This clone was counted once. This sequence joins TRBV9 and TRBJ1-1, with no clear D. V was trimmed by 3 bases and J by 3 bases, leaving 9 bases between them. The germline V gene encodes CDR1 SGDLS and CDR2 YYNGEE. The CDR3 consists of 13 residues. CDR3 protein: CASSASRYTEAFF. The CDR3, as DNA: TGTGCCAGCAGCGCGTCGAGGTACACTGAAGCTTTCTTT.

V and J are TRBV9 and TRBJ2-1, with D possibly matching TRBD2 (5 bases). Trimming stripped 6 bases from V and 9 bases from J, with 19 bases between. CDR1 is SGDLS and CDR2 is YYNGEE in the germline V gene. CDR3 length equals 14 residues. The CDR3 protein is CASTPHLALGEQFF. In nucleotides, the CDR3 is TGTGCCAGCACCCCCCACCTAGCTCTCGGTGAGCAGTTCTTC.

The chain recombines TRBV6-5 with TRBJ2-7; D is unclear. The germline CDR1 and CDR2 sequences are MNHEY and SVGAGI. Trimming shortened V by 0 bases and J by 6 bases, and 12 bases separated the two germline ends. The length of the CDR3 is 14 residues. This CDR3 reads CASSYSSSSSEQYF. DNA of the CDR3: TGTGCCAGCAGTTACTCGTCTTCCAGTAGCGAGCAGTACTTC.

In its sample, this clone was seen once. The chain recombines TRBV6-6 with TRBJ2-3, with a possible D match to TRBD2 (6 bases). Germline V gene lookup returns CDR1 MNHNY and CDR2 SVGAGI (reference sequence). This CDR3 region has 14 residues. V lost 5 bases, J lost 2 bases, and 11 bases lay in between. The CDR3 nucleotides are TGTGCCAGCAGTCGGACTATACCCACAGATACGCAGTATTTT. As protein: CASSRTIPTDTQYF.

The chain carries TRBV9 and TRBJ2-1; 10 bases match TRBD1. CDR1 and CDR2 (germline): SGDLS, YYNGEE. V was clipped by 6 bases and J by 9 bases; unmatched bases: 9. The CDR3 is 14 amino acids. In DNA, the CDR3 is TGTGCCAGCAACGACCGGGACAGGGGTTTTGAGCAGTTCTTC. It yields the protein CASNDRDRGFEQFF.

CDR3 amino acids: CASSLRARPLDTQYF. CDR3 coding DNA: TGTGCCAGCAGTTTACGGGCTAGACCCTTAGATACGCAGTATTTT. The V gene is TRBV27, the J gene TRBJ2-3; D unclear. Per the germline V gene, CDR1 is MNHEY and CDR2 is SMNVEV (reference sequence). Trimming took 2 bases from V and 5 from J, leaving 14 bases between them. The CDR3 runs 15 residues.

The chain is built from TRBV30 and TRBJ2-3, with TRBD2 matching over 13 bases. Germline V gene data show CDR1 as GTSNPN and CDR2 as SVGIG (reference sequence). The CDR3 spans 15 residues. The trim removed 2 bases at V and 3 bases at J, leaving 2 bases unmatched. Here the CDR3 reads CAWSRLAGGTDTQYF. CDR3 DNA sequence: TGTGCCTGGAGTAGACTAGCGGGAGGTACAGATACGCAGTATTTT.

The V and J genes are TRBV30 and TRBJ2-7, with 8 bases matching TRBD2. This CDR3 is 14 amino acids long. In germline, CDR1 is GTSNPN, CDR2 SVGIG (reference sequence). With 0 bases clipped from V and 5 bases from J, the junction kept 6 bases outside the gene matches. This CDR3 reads CAWSVSGLGDEQYF. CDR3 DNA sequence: TGTGCCTGGAGTGTTTCGGGACTAGGGGACGAGCAGTACTTC. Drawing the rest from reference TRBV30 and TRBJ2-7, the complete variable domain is SQTIHQWPATLVQPVGSPLSLECTVEGTSNPNLYWYRQAAGRGLQLLFYSVGIGQISSEVPQNLSASRPQDRQFILSSKKLLLSDSGFYLCAWSVSGLGDEQYFGPGTRLTVT.

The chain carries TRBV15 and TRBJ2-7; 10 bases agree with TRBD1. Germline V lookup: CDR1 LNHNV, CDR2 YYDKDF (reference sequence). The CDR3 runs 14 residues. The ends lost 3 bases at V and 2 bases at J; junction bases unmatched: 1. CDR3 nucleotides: TGTGCCACCAGCAGCGACAGGGGGCCCTACGAGCAGTACTTC. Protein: CATSSDRGPYEQYF.

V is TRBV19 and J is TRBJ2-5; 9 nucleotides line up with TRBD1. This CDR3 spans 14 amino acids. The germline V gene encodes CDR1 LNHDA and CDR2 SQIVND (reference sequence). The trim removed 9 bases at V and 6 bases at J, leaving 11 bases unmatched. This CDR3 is CASRITGGEKTQYF. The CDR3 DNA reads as TGTGCCAGCAGAATAACAGGGGGCGAGAAGACCCAGTACTTC.

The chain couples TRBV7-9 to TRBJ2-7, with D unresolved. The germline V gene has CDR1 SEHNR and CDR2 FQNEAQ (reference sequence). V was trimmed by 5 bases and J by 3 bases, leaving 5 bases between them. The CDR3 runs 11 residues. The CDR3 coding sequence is TGTGCCAGCAGCCCTCTCTACGAGCAGTACTTC. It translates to CASSPLYEQYF.

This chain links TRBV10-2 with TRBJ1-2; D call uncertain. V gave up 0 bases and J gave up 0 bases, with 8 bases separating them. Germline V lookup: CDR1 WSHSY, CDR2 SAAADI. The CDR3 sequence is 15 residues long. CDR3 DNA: TGCGCCAGCAGTGAGTCTCGGCGGACTAACTATGGCTACACCTTC. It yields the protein CASSESRRTNYGYTF.

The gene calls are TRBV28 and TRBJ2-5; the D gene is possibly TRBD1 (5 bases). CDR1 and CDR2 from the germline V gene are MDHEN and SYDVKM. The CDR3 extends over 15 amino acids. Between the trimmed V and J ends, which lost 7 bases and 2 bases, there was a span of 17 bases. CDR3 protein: CASNLSRVPQETQYF. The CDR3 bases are TGTGCCAGCAACTTAAGCAGGGTACCTCAAGAGACCCAGTACTTC.